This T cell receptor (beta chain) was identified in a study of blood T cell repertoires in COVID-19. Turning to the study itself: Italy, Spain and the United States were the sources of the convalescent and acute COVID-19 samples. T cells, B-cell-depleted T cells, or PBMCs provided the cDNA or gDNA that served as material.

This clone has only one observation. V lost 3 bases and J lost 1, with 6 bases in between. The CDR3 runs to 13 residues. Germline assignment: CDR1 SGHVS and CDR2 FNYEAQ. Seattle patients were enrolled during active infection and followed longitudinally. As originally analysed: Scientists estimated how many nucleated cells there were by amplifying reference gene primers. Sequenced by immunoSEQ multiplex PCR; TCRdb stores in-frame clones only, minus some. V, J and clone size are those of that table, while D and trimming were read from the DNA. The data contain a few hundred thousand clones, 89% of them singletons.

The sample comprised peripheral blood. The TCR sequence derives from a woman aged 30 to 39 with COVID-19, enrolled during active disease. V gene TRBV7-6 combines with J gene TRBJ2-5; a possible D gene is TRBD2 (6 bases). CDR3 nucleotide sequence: TGTGCCAGCAGCTTGGGACTCCAAGAGACCCAGTACTTC. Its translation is CASSLGLQETQYF.